This T cell receptor (beta chain) was sequenced for a study of naive and memory T cell subsets. V dropped 2 bases and J dropped 8 bases, with 9 bases sitting between them. The CDR3 extends over 12 amino acids. CD4+ T cell IFNgamma after overnight CMV lysate exposure gave donor CMV status. CD45RA-CD27- cells were effector memory; CD45RA+CD27- cells were EMRA. This clonotype appeared many times. Its target is unknown. Study-level results: No ground truth validated the naive and memory repertoire findings.

An equimolar mix of two oligonucleotides served as the beta constant-region primer for TRBC1 and TRBC2. Nested alpha and beta constant-region primers with the SP2 primer drove four PCR rounds on ligated cDNA. Ligation attached a single-stranded oligonucleotide with a 12-nucleotide UMI and the SP2 primer to the cDNA 3' end. MiXCR, run by TCRdb on the UMI-ligation and nested PCR reads, gives a single entry per CDR3 protein. Altogether about 4,200 distinct CDR3 sequences are present, approximately 5.2% being singletons, with the ten largest covering roughly 24%. Source material: effector memory CD8+ T cells from blood. Described subset: effector memory, CD45RA- CD27-. This chain links TRBV12-3 or TRBV12-4 with TRBJ1-1, with no clear D. The TCR was taken from a human donor in good health. CDR3 amino acids: CASSLWGWEAFF. The CDR3 DNA reads as TGTGCCAGCAGTTTATGGGGTTGGGAAGCTTTCTTT.